This T cell receptor beta chain stems from a study of radiation and T cells in renal cell carcinoma. Whole-study context: Nephrectomy followed 15 Gy stereotactic body radiation by 4 weeks. Overall study findings and caveats: Top tumor clonotypes rose in blood 2 weeks post-radiation, then contracted.

The time point: baseline pretreatment blood. The treatment is: 15 Gy SBRT to primary tumor, nephrectomy 4 weeks later. The tumor was a clear cell renal cell carcinoma. This clone has a handful of counts. Its specificity is not known. CDR3 size: 14 residues. After removal of 3 bases from V and 4 bases from J, the junction contained 6 bases not matched to a gene. Germline values: CDR1 SGDLS, CDR2 YYNGEE. Produced via immunoSEQ multiplex PCR; TCRdb's table is partial and in-frame only. The sample includes 87,000 or so clones, less than 90% of them seen just once. The clonotype comes from a man aged 45-65 years with renal cell carcinoma. The gene calls are TRBV9 and TRBJ1-2; 7 bases match TRBD1. The specimen was blood, collected from a patient whose treatment included radiotherapy and nephrectomy. This chain's CDR3 is CASSAGQTLYGYTF. The CDR3 DNA is TGTGCCAGCAGCGCGGGACAGACCCTCTATGGCTACACCTTC.